This TCR beta chain was profiled in a study of human T cells and chemical hapten exposure. Looking at the study overall: For sensitization, 2% DPC was applied to a 2 cm by 2 cm patch of upper inner arm skin. Cases of alopecia areata, totalis or universalis occurred in a predominantly female patient group.

TCRdb ran MiXCR on the RACE reads and lists one entry per CDR3 protein. The sample contains roughly 39,000 distinct CDR3 sequences, roughly 12% of which appear only once. CDR1 is MDHEN, CDR2 SYDVKM, per germline. The V end lost 8 bases, the J end lost 6 bases, and 14 bases lay between the germline ends. This CDR3 is 13 amino acids long. This clonotype was observed a handful of times. Indicated time point: patch test 3, about 24 weeks after DPC sensitization. Treatment meaning: therapeutic diphenylcyclopropenone sensitization with weekly scalp DPC. Unseparated into fractions, whole blood served as the source from which total RNA was extracted.

The rearrangement links TRBV28 to TRBJ2-1; maybe TRBD2 (5 bases). This material consisted of whole blood, taken in connection with sensitization to the hapten diphenylcyclopropenone (DPC). The sequence was obtained from a woman in her 40s with alopecia areata. Some clones in this sample may be carry-over from other donors' samples. CDR3 nucleotides: TGTGCCAGCCTAATACGAGGGCGCAATGAGCAGTTCTTC. It encodes CASLIRGRNEQFF.